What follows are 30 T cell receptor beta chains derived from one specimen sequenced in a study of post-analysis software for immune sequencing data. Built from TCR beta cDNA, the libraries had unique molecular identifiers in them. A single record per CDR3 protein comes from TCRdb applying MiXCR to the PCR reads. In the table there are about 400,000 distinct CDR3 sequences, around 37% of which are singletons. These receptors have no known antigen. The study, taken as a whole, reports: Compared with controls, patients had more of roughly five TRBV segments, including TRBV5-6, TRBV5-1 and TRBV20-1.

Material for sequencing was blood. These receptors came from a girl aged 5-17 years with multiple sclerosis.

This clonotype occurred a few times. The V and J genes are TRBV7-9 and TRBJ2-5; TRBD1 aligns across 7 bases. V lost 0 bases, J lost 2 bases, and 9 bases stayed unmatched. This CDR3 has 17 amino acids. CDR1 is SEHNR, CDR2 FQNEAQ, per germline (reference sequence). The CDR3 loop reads CASSLAGRGSLQETQYF. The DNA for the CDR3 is TGTGCCAGCAGCTTAGCCGGCAGGGGGAGTCTACAAGAGACCCAGTACTTC.

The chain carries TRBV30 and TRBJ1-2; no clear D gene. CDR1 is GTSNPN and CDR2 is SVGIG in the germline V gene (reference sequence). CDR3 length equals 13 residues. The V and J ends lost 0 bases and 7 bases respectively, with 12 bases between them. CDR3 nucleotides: TGTGCCTGGAGTGTTAAAGGGTCTAGTGGCTACACCTTC. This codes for CAWSVKGSSGYTF. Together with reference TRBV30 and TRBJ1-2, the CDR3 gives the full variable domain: SQTIHQWPATLVQPVGSPLSLECTVEGTSNPNLYWYRQAAGRGLQLLFYSVGIGQISSEVPQNLSASRPQDRQFILSSKKLLLSDSGFYLCAWSVKGSSGYTFGSGTRLTVV.

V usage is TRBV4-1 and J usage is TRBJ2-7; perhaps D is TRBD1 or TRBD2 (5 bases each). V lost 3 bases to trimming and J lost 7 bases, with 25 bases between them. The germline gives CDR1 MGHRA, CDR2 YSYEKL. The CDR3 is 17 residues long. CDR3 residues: CASSHPSGQGRVNEQYF. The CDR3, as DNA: TGCGCCAGCAGCCACCCCTCGGGGCAGGGTAGGGTCAATGAGCAGTACTTC.

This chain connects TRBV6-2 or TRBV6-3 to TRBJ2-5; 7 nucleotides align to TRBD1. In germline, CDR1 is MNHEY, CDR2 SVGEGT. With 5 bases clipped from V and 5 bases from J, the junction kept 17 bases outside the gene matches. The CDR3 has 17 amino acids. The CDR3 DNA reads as TGTGCCAGCAGTAACGCCGACTACCGACAGGGTCGGGAGACCCAGTACTTC. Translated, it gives CASSNADYRQGRETQYF.

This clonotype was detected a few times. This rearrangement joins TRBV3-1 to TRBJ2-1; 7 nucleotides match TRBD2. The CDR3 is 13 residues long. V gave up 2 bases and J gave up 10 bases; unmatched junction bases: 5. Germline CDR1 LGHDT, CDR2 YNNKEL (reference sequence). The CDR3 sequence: CASSQRGVGEQFF. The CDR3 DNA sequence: TGTGCCAGCAGCCAACGGGGGGTAGGGGAGCAGTTCTTC.

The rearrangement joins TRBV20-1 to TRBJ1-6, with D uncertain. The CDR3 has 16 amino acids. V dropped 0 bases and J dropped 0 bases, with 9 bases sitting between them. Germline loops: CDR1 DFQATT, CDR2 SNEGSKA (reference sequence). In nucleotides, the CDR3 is TGCAGTGCTAGAGATCCGTACAGCTCCTATAATTCACCCCTCCACTTT. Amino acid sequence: CSARDPYSSYNSPLHF.

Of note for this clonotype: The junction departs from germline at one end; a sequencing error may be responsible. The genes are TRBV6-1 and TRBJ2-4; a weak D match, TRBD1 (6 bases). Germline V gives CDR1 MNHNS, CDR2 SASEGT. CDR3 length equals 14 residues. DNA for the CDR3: TGTGTCAGCAGGGGCCCTCTAGCCAAAAACATTCAGTACTTC. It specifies CVSRGPLAKNIQYF.

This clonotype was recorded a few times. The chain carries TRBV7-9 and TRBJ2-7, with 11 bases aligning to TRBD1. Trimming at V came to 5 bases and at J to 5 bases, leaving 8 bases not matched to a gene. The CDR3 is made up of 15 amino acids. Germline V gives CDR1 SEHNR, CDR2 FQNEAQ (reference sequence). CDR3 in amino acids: CASSPSGQGADEQYF. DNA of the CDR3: TGTGCCAGCAGCCCCTCCGGACAGGGGGCCGACGAGCAGTACTTC.

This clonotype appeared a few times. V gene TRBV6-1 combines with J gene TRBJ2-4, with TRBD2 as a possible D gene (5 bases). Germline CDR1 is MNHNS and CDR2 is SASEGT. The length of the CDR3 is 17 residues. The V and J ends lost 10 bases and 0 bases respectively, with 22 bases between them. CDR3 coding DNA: TGTGCCAAATACCGTACTAGGGCGGGTTTAGCCAAAAACATTCAGTACTTC. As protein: CAKYRTRAGLAKNIQYF.

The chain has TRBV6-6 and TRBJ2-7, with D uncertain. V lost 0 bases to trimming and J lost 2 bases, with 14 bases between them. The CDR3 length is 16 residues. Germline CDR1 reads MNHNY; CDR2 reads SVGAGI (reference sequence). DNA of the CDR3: TGTGCCAGCAGTTACTCGATGGTACACGGACCCTACGAGCAGTACTTC. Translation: CASSYSMVHGPYEQYF.

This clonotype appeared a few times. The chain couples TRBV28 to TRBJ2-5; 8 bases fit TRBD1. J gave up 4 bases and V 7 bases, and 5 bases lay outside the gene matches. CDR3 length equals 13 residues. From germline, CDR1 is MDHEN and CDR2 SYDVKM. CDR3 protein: CASIGRGRETQYF. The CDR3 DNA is TGTGCCAGCATAGGCAGGGGGCGAGAGACCCAGTACTTC.

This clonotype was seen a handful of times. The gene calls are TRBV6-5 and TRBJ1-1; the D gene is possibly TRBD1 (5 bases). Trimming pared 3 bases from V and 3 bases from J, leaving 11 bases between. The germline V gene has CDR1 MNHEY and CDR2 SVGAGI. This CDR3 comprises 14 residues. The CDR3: CASSYGGSDTEAFF. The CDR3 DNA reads TGTGCCAGCAGTTATGGGGGTAGTGACACTGAAGCTTTCTTT.

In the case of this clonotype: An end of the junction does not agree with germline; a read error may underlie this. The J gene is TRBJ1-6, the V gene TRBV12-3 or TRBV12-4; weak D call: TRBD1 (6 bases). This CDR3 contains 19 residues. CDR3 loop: CASSLAKLRDTAMGSPPHF. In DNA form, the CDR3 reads TGTGCCAGCAGTTTAGCGAAACTTCGGGACACCGCCATGGGTTCACCCCCCCACTTT.

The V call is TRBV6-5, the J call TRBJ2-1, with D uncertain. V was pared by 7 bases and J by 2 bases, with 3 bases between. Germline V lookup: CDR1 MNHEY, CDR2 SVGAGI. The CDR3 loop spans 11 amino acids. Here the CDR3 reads CASTAYNEQFF. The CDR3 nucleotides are TGTGCCAGCACCGCCTACAATGAGCAGTTCTTC.

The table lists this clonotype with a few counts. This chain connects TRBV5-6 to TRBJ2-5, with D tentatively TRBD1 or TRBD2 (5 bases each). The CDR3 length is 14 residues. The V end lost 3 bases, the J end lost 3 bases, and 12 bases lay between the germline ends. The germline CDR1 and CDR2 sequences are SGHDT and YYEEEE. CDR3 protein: CASSSQWGKETQYF. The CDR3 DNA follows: TGTGCCAGCAGCTCGCAGTGGGGGAAAGAGACCCAGTACTTC.

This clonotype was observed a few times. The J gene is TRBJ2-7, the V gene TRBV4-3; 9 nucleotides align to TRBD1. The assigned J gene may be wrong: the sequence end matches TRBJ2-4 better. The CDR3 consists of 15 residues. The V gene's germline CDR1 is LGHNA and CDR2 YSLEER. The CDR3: CASSQDAGQGYIQYF. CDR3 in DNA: TGCGCCAGCAGCCAAGATGCGGGACAGGGATACATTCAGTACTTC.

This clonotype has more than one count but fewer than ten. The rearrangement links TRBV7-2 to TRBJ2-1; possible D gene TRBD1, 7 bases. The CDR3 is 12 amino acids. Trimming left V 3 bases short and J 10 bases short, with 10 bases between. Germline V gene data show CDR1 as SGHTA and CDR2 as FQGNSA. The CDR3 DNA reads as TGTGCCAGCAGCTTGGAGGGACAGGAGCAGTTCTTC. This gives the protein CASSLEGQEQFF. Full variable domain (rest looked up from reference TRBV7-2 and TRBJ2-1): GAGVSQSPSNKVTEKGKDVELRCDPISGHTALYWYRQSLGQGLEFLIYFQGNSAPDKSGLPSDRFSAERTGGSVSTLTIQRTQQEDSAVYLCASSLEGQEQFFGPGTRLTVL.

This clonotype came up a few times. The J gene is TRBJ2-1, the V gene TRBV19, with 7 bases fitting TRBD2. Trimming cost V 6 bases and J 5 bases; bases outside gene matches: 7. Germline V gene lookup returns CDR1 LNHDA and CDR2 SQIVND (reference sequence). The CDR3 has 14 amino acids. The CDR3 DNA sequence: TGTGCCAGTAGGGACGGGGGGACTAACAATGAGCAGTTCTTC. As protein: CASRDGGTNNEQFF.

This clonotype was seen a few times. Written as DNA, the CDR3 is TGTGCCAGCAGCATAAACCGGGACAGGGGCCACGAGCAGTACTTC. Translated, it gives CASSINRDRGHEQYF. The V gene is TRBV11-2, the J gene TRBJ2-7, with 10 bases fitting TRBD1. Germline trimming cut 5 bases from V and 5 bases from J; bases unmatched to any gene: 9. The CDR3 extends over 15 amino acids. CDR1 is SGHAT, CDR2 FQNNGV, per germline.

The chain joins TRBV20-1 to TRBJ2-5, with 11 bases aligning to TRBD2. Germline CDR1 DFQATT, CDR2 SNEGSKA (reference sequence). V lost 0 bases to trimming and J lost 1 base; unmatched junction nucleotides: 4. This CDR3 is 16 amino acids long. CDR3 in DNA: TGCAGTGCTAGAGATTTTACTAGCGGGGGCCAAGAGACCCAGTACTTC. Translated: CSARDFTSGGQETQYF.

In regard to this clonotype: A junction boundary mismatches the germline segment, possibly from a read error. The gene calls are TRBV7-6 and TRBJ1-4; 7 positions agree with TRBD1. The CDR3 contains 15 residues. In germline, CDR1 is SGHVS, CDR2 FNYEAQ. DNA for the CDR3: TGTGCCAGCAGCTTCCCTGCAGGGGGTCAAGAAAAACTGGTTTTT. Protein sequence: CASSFPAGGQEKLVF.

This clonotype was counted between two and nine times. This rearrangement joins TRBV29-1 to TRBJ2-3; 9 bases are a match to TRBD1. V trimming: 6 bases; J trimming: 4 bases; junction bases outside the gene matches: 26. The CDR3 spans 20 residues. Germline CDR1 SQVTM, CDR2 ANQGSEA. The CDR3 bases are TGCAGCGTAGGCCCTCCGGGACAGGGACCCGGACAGTCTAGCGCAGATACGCAGTATTTT. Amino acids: CSVGPPGQGPGQSSADTQYF.

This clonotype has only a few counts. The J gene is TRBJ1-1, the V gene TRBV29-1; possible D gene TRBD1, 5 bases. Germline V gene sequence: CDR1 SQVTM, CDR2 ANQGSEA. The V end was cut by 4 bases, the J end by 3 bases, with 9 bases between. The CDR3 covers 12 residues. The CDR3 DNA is TGCAGCGTTGGACAGACCTACACTGAAGCTTTCTTT. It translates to CSVGQTYTEAFF.

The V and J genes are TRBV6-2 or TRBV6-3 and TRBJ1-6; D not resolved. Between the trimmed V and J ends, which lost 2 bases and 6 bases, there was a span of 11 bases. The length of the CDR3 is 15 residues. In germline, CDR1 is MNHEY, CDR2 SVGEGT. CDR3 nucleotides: TGTGCCAGCAGTTACGGCGGTCGGATTAATTCACCCCTCCACTTT. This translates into CASSYGGRINSPLHF.

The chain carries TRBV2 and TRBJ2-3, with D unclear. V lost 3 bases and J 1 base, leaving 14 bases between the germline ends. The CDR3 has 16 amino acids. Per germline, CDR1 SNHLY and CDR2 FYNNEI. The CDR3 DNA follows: TGTGCCAGCAGTGAGTTTGGGCGGCGGCGCACAGATACGCAGTATTTT. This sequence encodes CASSEFGRRRTDTQYF.

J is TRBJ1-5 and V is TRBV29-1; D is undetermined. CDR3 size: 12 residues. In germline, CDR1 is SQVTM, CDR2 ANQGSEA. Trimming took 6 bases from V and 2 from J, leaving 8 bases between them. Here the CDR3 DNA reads TGCAGCGTCAGAAATGGCAATCAGCCCCAGCATTTT. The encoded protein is CSVRNGNQPQHF.

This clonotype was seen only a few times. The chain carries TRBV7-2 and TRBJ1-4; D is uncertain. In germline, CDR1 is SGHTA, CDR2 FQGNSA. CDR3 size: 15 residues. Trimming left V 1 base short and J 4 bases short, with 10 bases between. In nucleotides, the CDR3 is TGTGCCAGCAGCTTAGTGGGTGACCTTAATGAAAAACTGTTTTTT. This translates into CASSLVGDLNEKLFF.

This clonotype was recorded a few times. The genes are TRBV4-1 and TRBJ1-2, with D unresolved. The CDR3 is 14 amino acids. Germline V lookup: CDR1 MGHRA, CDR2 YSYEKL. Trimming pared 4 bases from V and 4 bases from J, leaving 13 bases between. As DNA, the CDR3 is TGCGCCAGCAGCCCGTTGACAAATTCCTATGGCTACACCTTC. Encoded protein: CASSPLTNSYGYTF.

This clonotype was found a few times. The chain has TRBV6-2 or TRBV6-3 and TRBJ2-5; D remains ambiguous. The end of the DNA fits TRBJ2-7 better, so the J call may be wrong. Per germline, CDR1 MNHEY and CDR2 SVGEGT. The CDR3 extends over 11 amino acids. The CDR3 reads CASTSSHEQYF. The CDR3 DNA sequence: TGTGCCAGCACCTCGTCGCACGAGCAGTACTTC.

This CDR3 reads CASRTAGSTEAFF. In nucleotides, the CDR3 is TGTGCCAGCAGGACCGCGGGGAGCACTGAAGCTTTCTTT. V gene TRBV28 combines with J gene TRBJ1-1; D is ambiguous. With 6 bases removed from V and 4 bases from J, the gap between germline ends came to 12 bases. Germline V gene data show CDR1 as MDHEN and CDR2 as SYDVKM. The CDR3 is 13 amino acids.